What follows is one TCR beta chain and its context. Antigen unknown. Sequenced by immunoSEQ multiplex PCR; TCRdb stores in-frame clones only, minus some. The sample includes about 160,000 clones, roughly 89% of them seen just once. The sample comes from a study of cytomegalovirus exposure and HLA in healthy donors. Study results and limitations: A few of the chains that were CMV-associated were confirmed in vitro to be specific for CMV antigens.

CDR1 is SGHNT and CDR2 is YYREEE in the germline V gene (reference sequence). The V segment lost 0 bases and the J segment 3 bases; nucleotides outside the gene matches: 3. The CDR3 consists of 15 residues. This clonotype originated in a woman aged 18-30 years in good health and CMV-seropositive. This chain connects TRBV5-4 to TRBJ2-1, with 7 bases identical to TRBD1. The sequenced sample was PBMCs. CDR3 sequence reads: CASSLGAGGYNEQFF. CDR3 sequence (DNA): TGTGCCAGCAGCTTGGGGGCAGGGGGCTACAATGAGCAGTTCTTC. Full variable domain (outside the CDR3, taken from reference TRBV5-4 and TRBJ2-1): ETGVTQSPTHLIKTRGQQVTLRCSSQSGHNTVSWYQQALGQGPQFIFQYYREEENGRGNFPPRFSGLQFPNYSSELNVNALELDDSALYLCASSLGAGGYNEQFFGPGTRLTVL.